The 14 T cell receptor beta chains below were found in one sample sequenced in a study of blood T cells in healthy people across ages. Through a sample-barcoded 5' primer and a J-beta primer mix, a second PCR was run for 7 to 11 cycles. TCRdb independently ran MiXCR on the 5' RACE reads; one entry per CDR3 protein. The sample consists of approximately 810,000 distinct CDR3 sequences, under 35% of them appearing once. Sequencing used blood. The receptors shown here come from a woman older than 75 in good health.

At least ten counts were recorded for this clonotype. At one boundary the junction diverges from the germline segment, which might be a read error. The rearrangement uses TRBV5-1 and TRBJ2-6; TRBD1 matches at 7 bases. There are 15 residues in the CDR3. Germline CDR1 is SGHRS and CDR2 is YFSETQ. CDR3: CASSLQGSGANVLTF. The CDR3 nucleotides are TGTGCCAGCAGCTTACAGGGGTCTGGGGCCAACGTCCTGACTTTC. Full variable domain (missing parts from reference TRBV5-1 and TRBJ2-6): KAGVTQTPRYLIKTRGQQVTLSCSPISGHRSVSWYQQTPGQGLQFLFEYFSETQRNKGNFPGRFSGRQFSNSRSEMNVSTLELGDSALYLCASSLQGSGANVLTFGAGSRLTVL.

A note on this clonotype: A much larger clone lies one base from this, so it may be a read error. The rearrangement uses TRBV3-1 and TRBJ1-2; the D is unclear. CDR3 length equals 13 residues. Germline lookup yields CDR1 LGHDT and CDR2 YNNKEL (reference sequence). V was clipped by 4 bases and J by 4 bases, with 10 bases between them. The CDR3 loop reads CASSPTECYGYTF. The CDR3 nucleotides read TGTGCCAGCAGCCCGACGGAGTGCTATGGCTACACCTTC. The entire variable domain, with the rest obtained from reference TRBV3-1 and TRBJ1-2, is as follows: DTAVSQTPKYLVTQMGNDKSIKCEQNLGHDTMYWYKQDSKKFLKIMFSYNNKELIINETVPNRFSPKSPDKAHLNLHINSLELGDSAVYFCASSPTECYGYTFGSGTRLTVV.

This clonotype showed up just once. A much bigger clone sits one base away, suggesting this may be a read error. As DNA, the CDR3 is TGTGCCAGCAGCCGTGGGGTCGCCAGCTCCTACAATGAGCAGTACTTC. Amino acids: CASSRGVASSYNEQYF. V gene TRBV7-2 combines with J gene TRBJ2-1; D uncertain. The J call may be in error: the DNA end matches TRBJ2-7 better. CDR1 and CDR2 from the germline V gene are SGHTA and FQGNSA. CDR3 length: 16 residues.

This clonotype was counted at least ten times. J is TRBJ2-1 and V is TRBV15; 7 nucleotides agree with TRBD1. There are 16 residues in the CDR3. CDR1 is LNHNV and CDR2 is YYDKDF in the germline V gene (reference sequence). V dropped 2 bases and J dropped 6; count of bases not matched to a gene: 10. The CDR3 region has the DNA TGTGCCACCAGCAGACCCGAGGGACAGAGGGTCAATGAGCAGTTCTTC. This encodes CATSRPEGQRVNEQFF. Complete variable domain (other parts from reference TRBV15 and TRBJ2-1): DAMVIQNPRYQVTQFGKPVTLSCSQTLNHNVMYWYQQKSSQAPKLLFHYYDKDFNNEADTPDNFQSRRPNTSFCFLDIRSPGLGDTAMYLCATSRPEGQRVNEQFFGPGTRLTVL.

The sample holds many counts of this clonotype. This rearrangement joins TRBV10-1 to TRBJ2-7; 8 nucleotides match TRBD1. V was pared by 2 bases and J by 7 bases, with 4 bases of the junction left unmatched. Germline CDR1 WNHNN, CDR2 SYGVQD (reference sequence). The CDR3 has 13 amino acids. CDR3 in amino acids: CASSEGQGGEQYF. The CDR3 DNA follows: TGCGCCAGCAGTGAGGGACAGGGTGGGGAGCAGTACTTC.

This clonotype was seen just once. A much larger clone differs by one base, so this may be a read error. The CDR3 does not end in the conserved phenylalanine or tryptophan, so this is likely a read error. V and J are TRBV20-1 and TRBJ2-4; perhaps D is TRBD1 or TRBD2 (5 bases each). The end of the DNA is better explained by TRBJ2-7, so the J call may be wrong. Germline V lookup: CDR1 DFQATT, CDR2 SNEGSKA (reference sequence). The CDR3 totals 15 residues. The CDR3 loop reads CSDSTSEGRGYEQYL. CDR3 nucleotides: TGCAGTGACTCTACTTCAGAGGGAAGGGGCTACGAGCAGTACTTA.

Points on this clonotype: A much larger clone lies one base from this, so it may be a read error. As DNA, the CDR3 is TGCAGTGCTAGCCCTACAGGGTCGAATACGCAGTATTTT. It translates to CSASPTGSNTQYF. The rearrangement links TRBV20-1 to TRBJ2-3, with D maybe TRBD1 (6 bases). The CDR3 covers 13 residues. Between the trimmed V and J ends, which lost 3 bases and 7 bases, there was a span of 14 bases. CDR1 is DFQATT, CDR2 SNEGSKA, per germline (reference sequence).

This clonotype came up many times. The V and J genes are TRBV25-1 and TRBJ1-1; possible D gene TRBD1, 6 bases. Trimming cost V 5 bases and J 2 bases, with 9 bases left between them. Germline V gene sequence: CDR1 MGHDK, CDR2 SYGVNS. This CDR3 has 13 amino acids. CDR3: CASSRQVNTEAFF. CDR3 in DNA: TGTGCCAGCAGTCGACAGGTCAACACTGAAGCTTTCTTT.

At least ten counts were recorded for this clonotype. V gene TRBV10-3 combines with J gene TRBJ2-5; possibly TRBD1 or TRBD2 for D (5 bases each). Germline assignment: CDR1 ENHRY and CDR2 SYGVKD. The CDR3 sequence is 14 residues long. V was cut by 6 bases and J by 7 bases, with 18 bases left in between. In DNA form, the CDR3 reads TGTGCCATCAGCCTGGACGGTGGTGGGGGGACCCAGTACTTC. The encoded protein is CAISLDGGGGTQYF.

Many counts were recorded for this clonotype. The chain joins TRBV5-1 to TRBJ2-7, with unresolved D. The CDR3 extends over 13 amino acids. Germline V gives CDR1 SGHRS, CDR2 YFSETQ. The V and J ends lost 2 bases and 2 bases respectively, with 8 bases between them. In DNA, the CDR3 is TGCGCCAGCAGCTTTGACGGAACCTACGAGCAGTACTTC. This translates into CASSFDGTYEQYF.

Ten or more counts support this clonotype. The chain combines TRBV25-1 with TRBJ1-2, with D hard to call. Trimming left V 5 bases short and J 4 bases short, with 11 bases between. The CDR3 has 13 amino acids. Germline V gene data show CDR1 as MGHDK and CDR2 as SYGVNS. The CDR3 region has the DNA TGTGCCAGCAGTCCTGACGAGATCTATGGCTACACCTTC. Residues: CASSPDEIYGYTF.

This clonotype was recorded a few times. This chain joins TRBV19 and TRBJ2-1; 12 bases fit TRBD2. The CDR3 spans 15 residues. The V segment lost 4 bases and the J segment 6 bases; nucleotides outside the gene matches: 4. Germline CDR1 reads LNHDA; CDR2 reads SQIVND (reference sequence). The CDR3 DNA reads as TGTGCCAGTAGTAGGACTAGCGGGGAGATCAATGAGCAGTTCTTC. Protein product: CASSRTSGEINEQFF.

There are many counts of this clonotype. V and J are TRBV6-2 or TRBV6-3 and TRBJ2-7, with 7 bases matching TRBD1. Germline values: CDR1 MNHEY, CDR2 SVGEGT. V trimming: 7 bases; J trimming: 5 bases; junction bases outside the gene matches: 5. This CDR3 comprises 12 residues. The CDR3 DNA is TGTGCCAGCAAATTGACAGGGCACGAGCAGTACTTC. Protein product: CASKLTGHEQYF.

This clonotype was observed at least ten times. The chain couples TRBV6-2 or TRBV6-3 to TRBJ1-5; no clear D. CDR3 length: 13 amino acids. Germline CDR1 is MNHEY and CDR2 is SVGEGT. Trimming left V 7 bases short and J 5 bases short, with 12 bases between. CDR3 amino acids: CASNRGSDQPQHF. Here the CDR3 DNA reads TGTGCCAGCAACCGCGGAAGCGATCAGCCCCAGCATTTT.